This T cell receptor beta chain was identified during a study of blood T cell repertoires in COVID-19. About the study: Acute and convalescent COVID-19 specimens originated in the United States, Italy and Spain. Sources were T cells, B-cell-depleted T cells, or PBMCs; the material itself was cDNA or gDNA.

Under the authors' procedure: Reference gene primer amplification yielded estimated nucleated cell counts. The protocol was immunoSEQ multiplex PCR, while the TCRdb copy is restricted to in-frame clones and leaves out a portion. V and J calls and clone size are given by that table; D and trimming were obtained from the DNA. Of about 260,000 clones in the sample, 85% were seen once. This CDR3 is built from 15 residues. Germline V lookup: CDR1 LNHNV, CDR2 YYDKDF (reference sequence). V was clipped by 0 bases and J by 4 bases, with 13 bases between them. Sequencing was performed on peripheral blood. This clonotype was sampled from a human donor in a cohort sampled during active COVID-19. The rearrangement uses TRBV15 and TRBJ2-7; D might be TRBD2 (6 bases). The CDR3 region has the DNA TGTGCCACCAGCAGAGATCGGGGGATGGAGTACGAGCAGTACTTC. Amino acids: CATSRDRGMEYEQYF.